This entry is about one T cell receptor (beta chain). Its antigen is still unknown. This entry comes from a study of T cells in Graves' hyperthyroidism and ophthalmopathy. The CDR3 runs to 14 residues. Germline V gene lookup returns CDR1 LNHDA and CDR2 SQIVND (reference sequence). V gave up 0 bases and J gave up 9 bases, with 14 bases separating them. TCR beta CDR3 region amplification was performed from RNA transcripts. The primer set for the first-round RT-PCR of the TCR CDR3 was HTBI. TCRdb reprocessed the multiplex PCR reads via MiXCR and lists one record per CDR3 protein. The sample shows hundreds of thousands of distinct CDR3 sequences, about 35% of them seen only once. Broader study findings: Most clonotypes expanded in the thyroid (above 0.001) were also present in blood. For ophthalmopathy, model prediction preceded onset by a median roughly 6.5 months. Stable hyperthyroidism was separated from ophthalmopathy by a model based on 13 V-J features.

Exclusion criteria comprised uncontrolled infection, other autoimmune disease, pregnancy or lactation. The sequence was collected from a woman in her thirties or forties with Graves' hyperthyroidism. The chain joins TRBV19 to TRBJ2-5; a possible D gene is TRBD2 (6 bases). The sequencing sample was made of blood. The CDR3 DNA follows: TGTGCCAGTAGTATAGATGGGGGGTTTGAGGCCCAGTACTTC. This sequence encodes CASSIDGGFEAQYF.